This T cell receptor (beta chain) was sequenced during a study of Ad26.COV2.S vaccination and SARS-CoV-2 variants. CDR3 size: 12 residues. Germline V gene sequence: CDR1 SNHLY, CDR2 FYNNEI. Trimming removed 4 bases at V and 5 bases at J, with 8 bases between. TCRdb's copy holds only in-frame clones and misses some; the assay was immunoSEQ multiplex PCR. Of some 340,000 clones listed, around four fifths are singletons. Treatment indicated: some 19 received Ad26.COV2.S at low or high dose, single or two shots; about 5 received placebo; per-sample allocation not given. The study sampled participants on day 63 after the first vaccine or placebo injection.

The starting material was peripheral blood, obtained in a trial of Ad26.COV2.S vaccine versus placebo. This sequence was found in a person between 18 and 59 years old who received the Ad26.COV2.S COVID-19 vaccine or a placebo. The V call is TRBV2, the J call TRBJ2-5; unclear D gene. The CDR3 nucleotides are TGTGCCAGCAGTGCGGAAGGGGAGACCCAGTACTTC. Protein: CASSAEGETQYF. Complete variable domain (other parts from reference TRBV2 and TRBJ2-5): EPEVTQTPSHQVTQMGQEVILRCVPISNHLYFYWYRQILGQKVEFLVSFYNNEISEKSEIFDDQFSVERPDGSNFTLKIRSTKLEDSAMYFCASSAEGETQYFGPGTRLLVL.